This TCR beta chain derives from a study of blood T cells in healthy people across ages. Study-level points and caveats: The study regarded diversity estimates from one million T cells as underestimates. A roughly linear fall in TCR beta diversity per million T cells was seen with increasing age.

The table lists this clonotype with a count of one. Its antigen is unidentified. Donors ranged from about 6 to 95 years old and were healthy Caucasians in Russia. For the second PCR, which ran for about 7 to 11 cycles, a sample-barcoded 5' primer and a J-beta primer mix were used. TCRdb passed the 5' RACE reads through MiXCR, listing each CDR3 protein once. The sample holds roughly 1,800,000 distinct CDR3 sequences, roughly 50% seen once. CDR1 is SEHNR, CDR2 FQNEAQ, per germline (reference sequence). V lost 5 bases and J lost 5, with 19 bases in between. This CDR3 comprises 16 residues. Sequenced: blood. The receptor comes from a woman between 40 and 55 years old in good health. The gene calls are TRBV7-9 and TRBJ2-1, with a possible D match to TRBD1 (6 bases). CDR3 nucleotides: TGTGCCAGCAGCCCCGAGACAGGTATAAGCCACAATGAGCAGTTCTTC. Protein sequence: CASSPETGISHNEQFF. Based on the CDR3 plus reference TRBV7-9 and TRBJ2-1, the full variable domain is DTGVSQNPRHKITKRGQNVTFRCDPISEHNRLYWYRQTLGQGPEFLTYFQNEAQLEKSRLLSDRFSAERPKGSFSTLEIQRTEQGDSAMYLCASSPETGISHNEQFFGPGTRLTVL.